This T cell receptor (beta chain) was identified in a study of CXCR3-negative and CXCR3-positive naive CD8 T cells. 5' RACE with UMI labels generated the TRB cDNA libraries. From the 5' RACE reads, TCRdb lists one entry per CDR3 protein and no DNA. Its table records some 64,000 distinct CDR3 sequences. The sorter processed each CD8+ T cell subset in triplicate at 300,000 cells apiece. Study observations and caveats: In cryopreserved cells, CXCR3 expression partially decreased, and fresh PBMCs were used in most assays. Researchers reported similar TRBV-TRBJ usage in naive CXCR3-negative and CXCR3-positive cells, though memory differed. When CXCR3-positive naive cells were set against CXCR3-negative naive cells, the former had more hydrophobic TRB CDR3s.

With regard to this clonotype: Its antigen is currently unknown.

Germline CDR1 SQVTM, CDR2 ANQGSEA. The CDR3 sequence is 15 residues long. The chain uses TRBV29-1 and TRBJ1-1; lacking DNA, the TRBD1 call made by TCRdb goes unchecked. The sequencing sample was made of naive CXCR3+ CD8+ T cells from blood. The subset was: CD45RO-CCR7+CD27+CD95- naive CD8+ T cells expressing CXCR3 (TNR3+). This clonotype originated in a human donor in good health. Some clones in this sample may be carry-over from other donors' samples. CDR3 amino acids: CSVEDPGQGTTEAFF.